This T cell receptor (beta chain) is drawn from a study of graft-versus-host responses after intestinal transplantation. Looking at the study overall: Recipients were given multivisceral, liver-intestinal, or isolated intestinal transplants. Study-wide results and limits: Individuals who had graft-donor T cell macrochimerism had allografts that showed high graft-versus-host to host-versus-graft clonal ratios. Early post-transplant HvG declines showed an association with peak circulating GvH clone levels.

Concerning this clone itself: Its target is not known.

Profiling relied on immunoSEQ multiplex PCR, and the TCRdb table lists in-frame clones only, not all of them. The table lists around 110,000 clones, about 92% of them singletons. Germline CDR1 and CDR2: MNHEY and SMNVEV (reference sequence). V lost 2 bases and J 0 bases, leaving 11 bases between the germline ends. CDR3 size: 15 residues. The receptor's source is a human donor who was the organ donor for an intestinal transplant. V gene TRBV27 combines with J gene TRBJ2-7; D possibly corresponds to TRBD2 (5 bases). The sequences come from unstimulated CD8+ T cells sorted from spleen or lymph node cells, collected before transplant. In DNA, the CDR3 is TGTGCCAGCAGTTTAATAAGCGGAAGCTCCTACGAGCAGTACTTC. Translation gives CASSLISGSSYEQYF.